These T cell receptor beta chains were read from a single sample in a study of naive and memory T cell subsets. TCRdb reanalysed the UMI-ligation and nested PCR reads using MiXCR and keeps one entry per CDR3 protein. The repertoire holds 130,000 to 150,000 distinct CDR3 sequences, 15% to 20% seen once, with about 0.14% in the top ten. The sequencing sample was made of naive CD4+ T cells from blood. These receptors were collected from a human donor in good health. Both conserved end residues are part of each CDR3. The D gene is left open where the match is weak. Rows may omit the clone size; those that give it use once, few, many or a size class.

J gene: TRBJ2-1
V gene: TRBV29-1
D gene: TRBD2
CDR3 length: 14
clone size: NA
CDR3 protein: CSVEAPGGPGEQFF
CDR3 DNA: TGCAGCGTTGAAGCGCCGGGAGGGCCGGGGGAGCAGTTCTTC

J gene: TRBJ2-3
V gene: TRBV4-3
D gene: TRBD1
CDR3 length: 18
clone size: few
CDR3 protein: CASSRGTGQTSDTDTQYF
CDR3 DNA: TGCGCCAGCAGCCGTGGGACGGGACAGACCTCGGACACAGATACGCAGTATTTT

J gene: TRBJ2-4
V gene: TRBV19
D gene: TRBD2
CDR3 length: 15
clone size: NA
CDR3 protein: CASRTGTSGKDIQYF
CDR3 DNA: TGTGCCAGTAGAACGGGGACTAGCGGGAAAGACATTCAGTACTTC

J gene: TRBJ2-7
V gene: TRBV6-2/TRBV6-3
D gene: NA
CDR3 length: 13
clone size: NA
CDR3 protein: CASSYSIESEQYF
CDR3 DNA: TGTGCCAGCAGTTACTCAATAGAAAGCGAGCAGTACTTC

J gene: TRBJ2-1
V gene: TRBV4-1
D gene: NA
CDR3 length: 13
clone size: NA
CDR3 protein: CASTQSSYNEQFF
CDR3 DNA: TGCGCCAGCACCCAGAGCTCCTACAATGAGCAGTTCTTC

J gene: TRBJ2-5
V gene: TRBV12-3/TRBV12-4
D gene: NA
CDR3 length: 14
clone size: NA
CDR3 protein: CASSAGGAGETQYF
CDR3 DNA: TGTGCCAGCAGCGCAGGGGGGGCGGGAGAGACCCAGTACTTC

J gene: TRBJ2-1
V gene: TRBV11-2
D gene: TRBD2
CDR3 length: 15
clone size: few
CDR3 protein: CASSPREDSYNEQFF
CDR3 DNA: TGTGCCAGCAGCCCCCGGGAGGACTCCTACAATGAGCAGTTCTTC

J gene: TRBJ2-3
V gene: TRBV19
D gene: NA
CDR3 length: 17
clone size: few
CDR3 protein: CASSIAPSGRGTDTQYF
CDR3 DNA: TGTGCCAGTAGTATAGCCCCCTCTGGTAGGGGCACAGATACGCAGTATTTT

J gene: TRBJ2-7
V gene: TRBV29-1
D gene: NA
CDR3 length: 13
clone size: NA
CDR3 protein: CSVVNRDASEQYF
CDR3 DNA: TGCAGCGTTGTAAACAGGGATGCCTCCGAGCAGTACTTC

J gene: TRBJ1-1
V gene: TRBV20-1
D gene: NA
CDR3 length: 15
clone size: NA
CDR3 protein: CSARSSQDRNTEAFF
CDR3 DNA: TGCAGTGCTCGATCTTCTCAGGACAGGAACACTGAAGCTTTCTTT

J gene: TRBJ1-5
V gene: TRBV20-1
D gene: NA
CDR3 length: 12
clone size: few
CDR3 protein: CSARYPDQPQHF
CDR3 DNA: TGCAGTGCTAGATATCCAGATCAGCCCCAGCATTTT

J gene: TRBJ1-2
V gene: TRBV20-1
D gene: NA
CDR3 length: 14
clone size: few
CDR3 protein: CSAPTGTDKYGYTF
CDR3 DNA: TGCAGTGCCCCGACCGGGACGGACAAATATGGCTACACCTTC

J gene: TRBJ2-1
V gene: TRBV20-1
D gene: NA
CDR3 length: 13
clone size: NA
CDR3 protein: CSAQPEVVNEQFF
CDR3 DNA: TGCAGTGCCCAGCCCGAGGTGGTGAATGAGCAGTTCTTC

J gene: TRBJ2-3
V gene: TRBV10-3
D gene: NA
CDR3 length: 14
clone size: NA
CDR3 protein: CAISDGGTTDTQYF
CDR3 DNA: TGTGCCATCAGTGATGGCGGGACCACAGATACGCAGTATTTT

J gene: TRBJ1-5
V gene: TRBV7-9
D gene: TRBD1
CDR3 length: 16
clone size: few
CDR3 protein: CASSPGQGSFMEPQHF
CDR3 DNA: TGTGCCAGCAGCCCGGGACAGGGGTCATTTATGGAGCCCCAGCATTTT

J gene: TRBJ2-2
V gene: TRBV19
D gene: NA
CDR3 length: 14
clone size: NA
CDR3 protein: CASSIAGAAGELFF
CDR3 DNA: TGTGCCAGTAGTATAGCCGGGGCTGCCGGGGAGCTGTTTTTT